This T cell receptor beta chain emerged from a study of cytomegalovirus exposure and HLA in healthy donors. Whole-study context: Approximately 170 million T cells yielded under 130 million unique TCR beta sequences in earlier analysis. Study-wide findings and caveats: When the data were analyzed later, several of the most significant clusters appeared to be linked to common viral pathogens.

As concerns this clone: Its antigen is as yet unknown.

While unrecorded immune exposures were likely, the donors were nominally healthy when sampled. A multiplex PCR was run with 60 Vbeta primers and 13 Jbeta primers. Libraries were prepared by immunoSEQ multiplex PCR; TCRdb keeps only in-frame clonotypes and omits some of them. The sample carries around 85,000 clones, 65% to 80% recorded once. Germline V gene lookup returns CDR1 SGDLS and CDR2 YYNGEE. CDR3 length equals 17 residues. Trimming removed 2 bases from V and 3 bases from J, with 17 bases in between. This chain uses TRBV9 with TRBJ2-2; D gene ambiguous. This clonotype was sampled from a man between 60 and 75 years old in good health and CMV-seronegative. Sequencing was performed on PBMCs. CDR3 DNA: TGTGCCAGCAGCGTTCGGGTCGTGGGTCCTTACACCGGGGAGCTGTTTTTT. This gives the protein CASSVRVVGPYTGELFF.